Described below is a single T cell receptor (beta chain) sequence and its context. The target of this receptor is not known. The sample holds no much larger clone one base away, and base qualities are not on file. This entry comes from a study of cytomegalovirus exposure and HLA in healthy donors (dated by TCRdb to about 2017). Background on the whole study: An earlier analysis of several hundred of the donors reported 276 Gb of sequence data and approximately 120 million unique TCR beta sequences obtained from about 179 million T cells. About 300 gigabases of sequencing data and around 87 million unique TCR sequences were included in an early release covering about 600 HLA-typed donors. Of the 300 to 500 genotyped donors, more than 75% were placed in the genetic ancestry cluster associated with self-reported Caucasian donors. The study was designed to test whether signatures of past pathogen exposure could be identified by cataloging public T cell receptors. The study profiled the T cell repertoires of under 700 subjects by immunosequencing and related them to cytomegalovirus serostatus. A separate validation cohort of over a hundred different subjects was used in addition to the roughly 620-subject first cohort. To predict cytomegalovirus infection status, the study combined high-throughput TCR immunosequencing, statistical association of individual TCRs with disease status, and machine learning. In a later analysis, previously published TCR beta repertoires from 666 donors were re-analyzed and high-resolution HLA genotyping was added so that TCR occurrence patterns could be studied. Rather than drawing on any new phenotypic data, the later analysis identified candidate immune exposures from TCR beta sequences and the way those sequences occurred across donors. In an earlier analysis of a few hundred of the donors, high-throughput TCR beta sequencing was used to judge whether each TCR beta V gene segment behaved as functional or pseudogenic. Donor age, sex, ethnicity and CMV serostatus were compiled together with the repertoire data. In a later genetic analysis, genome-wide SNP genotypes for about three fifths of the roughly 670 donors were used, and that subset was treated as a discovery cohort. All discovery cohort repertoires had been generated on a single sequencing platform. HLA typing included class I and class II loci at four-digit resolution. Typing coverage varied by locus: roughly 629-630 donors for A, B, C, DRB1 and DQB1; more than 500 for DQA1; nearly 610 for DPA1; roughly 450 for DPB1. Because of strong linkage in the cohort, a handful of DR-DQ haplotypes were treated as single units for association and clustering. Across some 400 genotyped donors of the cohort, an average of approximately 240,000 unique TCR beta nucleotide sequences per donor were sequenced, and roughly 18% of those sequences were non-productive.

The library was obtained by the immunoSEQ multiplex PCR assay. The multiplex PCR relied on a mix of 60 forward primers for TCR Vbeta segments and 13 reverse primers for TCR Jbeta segments. The CDR3 region of rearranged TCR beta genes was amplified from genomic DNA by a multiplex PCR assay. Amplified TCR beta libraries were sequenced as 87-base-pair reads on the Illumina HiSeq System. In the source study's methods: A later analysis counted some 74 million unique TCR beta chains across the 600 to 850 repertoires, and around 9.9 million of these chains were shared by at least two donors. To remove PCR and sequencing errors, raw reads were error-corrected and collapsed into unique sequences using a nearest-neighbor algorithm that merged closely related sequences. V, D and J gene segments were assigned by aligning CDR3 sequences to IMGT reference sequences. For a sequence to be retained, a match of at least six nucleotides to both a V gene segment and a J gene segment was required. Rearrangements were classified as productive when the CDR3 lacked stop codons and remained in frame with V and J, and all other rearrangements were classified as non-productive. CDR3 was defined according to IMGT convention as the region running from the second conserved V-encoded cysteine to the conserved J-encoded phenylalanine. The earlier analysis of about 590 of the donors excluded sequences that lacked an unambiguous match to a single V gene segment. An earlier analysis of a few hundred of the donors classified V segments as functional when productive rearrangements were above 56.7% and as segregating when the standard deviation between donors was above 5%. A statistical classification framework was developed to diagnose cytomegalovirus status using the catalog of TCR beta chain sequences. In a later analysis, TCR nucleotide sequences were compared against IMGT/GENE-DB human TR gene sequences so that V and J genes could be assigned. In a later analysis, CDR3 sequences and most-parsimonious VDJ recombination scenarios were assigned using the TCRdist pipeline. In a later analysis, each TCR beta chain was defined by its CDR3 amino acid sequence together with its V-gene family, and reads lacking a unique V-gene family were excluded. As a way to deal with suspected cross-contamination and a sequencing artifact, a later analysis dropped roughly 600 nucleotide sequences that were highly shared and had low generation probability. In a later analysis, a clonal expansion index for each public chain was calculated from normalized within-repertoire ranks of inferred template counts. In a later analysis, generation probabilities were computed with a VDJ recombination model fitted to out-of-frame rearrangements, and the resulting probabilities were checked against IGoR. In a later analysis, TCR-TCR, TCR-HLA and TCR-CMV co-occurrence was scored with hypergeometric tests, and a repertoire-size bias correction was applied to TCR pairs. A later analysis estimated false discovery rates by permuting HLA or CMV assignments 20 times. In a later analysis, co-occurring TCRs were grouped with DBSCAN, and TCRdist sequence similarity was added when clustering was performed within HLA-allele-positive subsets. Co-occurrence clustering excluded repertoires with fewer than 30,000 or more than 120,000 public chains, plus five with anomalous nucleotide sharing. Drawn from immuneACCESS, this table holds only the in-frame rearrangements with V and J called that TCRdb kept. Clones are partly lost; checked studies trace under half to an unresolved V gene and leave the rest unexplained. V, J and clone size derive from that table, while D and trimming were established from the DNA sequence. The sample profile shows some 130,000 clones; about 78% of them were found once. 1.5% of the sample belongs to the ten largest clones.

The cohort was made up of around 720 healthy bone marrow donors. At the time of sampling, every cohort member was nominally healthy, though immune exposures that went unrecorded were likely present. The donor was CMV seronegative and belonged to the group of under 400 seronegative cohort members. Each donor provided a peripheral blood sample, and peripheral blood mononuclear cells were used for TCR beta sequencing. Genomic DNA extraction from the blood cell samples was performed with the Qiagen DNeasy Blood Extraction Kit. What the study reported, not specific to this receptor: Assigning TCR associations to individual alleles was difficult when HLA alleles, especially DR and DQ, strongly co-occurred. The presence/absence analyses assumed that sequencing depth was roughly uniform across donors, and that assumption may not be true. An association between a missense DCLRE1C variant and V-gene and J-gene trimming of TCR beta chains was found in a later genetic analysis and replicated in an independent cohort. According to a later analysis, parvovirus B19, influenza, CMV and Epstein-Barr virus appeared linked to several top co-occurrence clusters. According to a later genetic analysis, donors in an Asian-associated ancestry cluster had fewer N-insertions in productive TCRs than the roughly 700-donor mean. In vitro tests confirmed that a few of the cytomegalovirus-associated TCR beta chains recognize cytomegalovirus antigens. For the cohort, immune exposure information was limited to CMV serostatus. It was suggested by the authors that the approach could potentially be generalized to other disease states and immunological phenotypes. A further reported finding was that TCR beta sequences accurately predicted the HLA-A and HLA-B alleles for most subjects in the first cohort. According to a later analysis, most CMV-associated TCR beta chains appeared to be HLA-restricted, and the HLA associations seemed to be driven largely by CMV exposure. While some public TCRs were present in many individuals, most TCR sequences turned up only very rarely across donors. The classifier was reported to diagnose cytomegalovirus status with high specificity and sensitivity in both the original and validation cohorts. Only TCR beta chains were sequenced in this cohort, and the absence of alpha or paired-chain data limited detectable features. At a false discovery rate of 0.05, a later analysis linked 16,000 or so TCR beta sequences to specific HLA alleles. Approximately 18 rarely observed V segments, including chromosome 9 orphons, were excluded from the earlier analysis of 550 to 700 of the donors because counts were too low. A later analysis found that HLA-associated TCR beta chains were more clonally expanded and had lower generation probabilities than equally common non-associated chains. Because HLA typing was missing for some donors at each locus, association tests included only the typed subset. A cluster of highly shared sequence variants was judged likely to represent a technical artifact of the sequencing pipeline. A later analysis found that TCR association rates varied across HLA loci, with DRB1 alleles showing the most associated TCRs and HLA-C alleles the fewest. The study gave a list of about 150 TCR beta chains associated with cytomegalovirus. Linkage disequilibrium might explain the correlated functional status among segregating V segments, but an unknown experimental factor could not be excluded. Broadly in line with IMGT annotations, most TCR beta V segments showed up in productive rearrangements about 90% or about 30% of the time in an earlier analysis of some 590 of the donors.

The clonotype comes from a female donor in good health and CMV-seronegative. Sequenced sample: PBMCs.

The CDR3 amino acid sequence is: CAISESTGHSYEQYF. The DNA is as follows: TGTGCCATCAGTGAGAGTACAGGACACTCCTACGAGCAGTACTTC. The V and J segments used are TRBV10-3 and TRBJ2-7, and TRBD1 may be the D gene, going by 5 matching bases. V drops 2 bases and J drops 0 bases, leaving 11 bases in between. The CDR3 has 15 amino acids, counting the end cysteine and phenylalanine. The read is trimmed to its CDR3 DNA, 45 bases read in frame from base 1. Looking up the germline V gene yields CDR1 ENHRY and CDR2 SYGVKD.